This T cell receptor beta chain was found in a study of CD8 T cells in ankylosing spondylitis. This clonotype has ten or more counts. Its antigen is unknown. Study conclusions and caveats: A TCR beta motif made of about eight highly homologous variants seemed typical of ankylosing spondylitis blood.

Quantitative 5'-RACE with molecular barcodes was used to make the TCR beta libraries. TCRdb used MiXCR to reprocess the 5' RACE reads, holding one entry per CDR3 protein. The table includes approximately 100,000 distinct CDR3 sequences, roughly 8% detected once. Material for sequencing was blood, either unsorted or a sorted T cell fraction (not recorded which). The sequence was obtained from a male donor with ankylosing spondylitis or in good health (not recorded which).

The chain's CDR3 is CASSLIPAKGSTEAFF. The CDR3 nucleotides read TGCGCCAGCAGCTTGATTCCGGCAAAAGGAAGCACTGAAGCTTTCTTT. The rearrangement uses TRBV5-1 and TRBJ1-1; D is undetermined. The germline gives CDR1 SGHRS, CDR2 YFSETQ. V dropped 1 base and J dropped 4 bases, with 17 bases sitting between them. CDR3 length: 16 amino acids.